The clone carrying this T cell receptor beta chain has a single count. Some clones are missing from TCRdb's copy, which holds only in-frame ones; the method was immunoSEQ multiplex PCR. The data show 200,000 to 300,000 clones, about 86% seen once. This sample was included in a study of blood T cell repertoires in COVID-19. Sequenced: peripheral blood. This receptor was obtained from a woman older than 75 with acute or convalescent COVID-19.

Here the CDR3 reads CASTMGQGLTYGYTF. DNA of the CDR3: TGTGCCAGTACCATGGGACAGGGCCTCACCTATGGCTACACCTTC. The rearrangement joins TRBV19 to TRBJ1-2, with 9 positions matching TRBD1. V shed 7 bases, J shed 4 bases, and the junction held 10 bases outside the gene matches. This CDR3 contains 15 residues. Per the germline V gene, CDR1 is LNHDA and CDR2 is SQIVND (reference sequence).